Shown below are 27 T cell receptor beta chains from a single sample sequenced in a study of monozygotic twins with inflammatory bowel disease. For each CDR3 protein, TCRdb gives one entry from its re-call of the 5' RACE reads, without DNA. Here the sample table reports 150,000 or so distinct CDR3 sequences. The sample was blood. These receptors originate from a human donor with ulcerative colitis or Crohn's disease, or a healthy co-twin of an affected twin (not recorded which).

The chain has TRBV7-9 and TRBJ2-1; TCRdb's assignment of TRBD2 cannot be checked, as there is no DNA. The CDR3 spans 14 residues. Per the germline V gene, CDR1 is SEHNR and CDR2 is FQNEAQ (reference sequence). This CDR3 reads CASSSGGRLNEQFF.

The chain joins TRBV7-2 to TRBJ1-1; TCRdb proposes TRBD1, but this gene call is untestable without DNA. This CDR3 is 15 amino acids long. Germline V gives CDR1 SGHTA, CDR2 FQGNSA. CDR3 amino acids: CASSWTGGENTEAFF.

The chain has TRBV15 and TRBJ2-1; there is no DNA to check the TCRdb D call of TRBD2. The V gene's germline CDR1 is LNHNV and CDR2 YYDKDF (reference sequence). The CDR3 has 15 amino acids. CDR3 in amino acids: CATSRELAGDDEQFF.

The V and J genes are TRBV6-1 and TRBJ1-1; TCRdb proposes TRBD1, but this gene call is untestable without DNA. This CDR3 region has 16 residues. The germline CDR1 and CDR2 sequences are MNHNS and SASEGT. CDR3 region: CASRPPRGRANTEAFF.

V and J are TRBV6-5 and TRBJ2-7. Germline CDR1 MNHEY, CDR2 SVGAGI. This CDR3 spans 18 amino acids. This CDR3 is CASSYPRVGGGNTYEQYF.

V usage is TRBV19 and J usage is TRBJ1-5; no DNA is available, so the TRBD1 call from TCRdb remains unchecked. The CDR3 is 15 residues long. Germline CDR1 LNHDA, CDR2 SQIVND (reference sequence). The chain's CDR3 is CASSRTDLSNQPQHF.

V gene TRBV10-3 combines with J gene TRBJ1-1; TCRdb reports TRBD1, a call that lacks DNA to check it against. The CDR3 is 15 amino acids. Germline values: CDR1 ENHRY, CDR2 SYGVKD. CDR3 residues: CAISENIAGDTEAFF.

This chain uses TRBV18 with TRBJ1-1. The germline V gene has CDR1 KGHSH and CDR2 LQKENI. This CDR3 is built from 14 residues. The CDR3 reads CASSPLQTNTEAFF. Full variable domain (missing parts from reference TRBV18 and TRBJ1-1): NAGVMQNPRHLVRRRGQEARLRCSPMKGHSHVYWYRQLPEEGLKFMVYLQKENIIDESGMPKERFSAEFPKEGPSILRIQQVVRGDSAAYFCASSPLQTNTEAFFGQGTRLTVV.

The chain combines TRBV12-3 or TRBV12-4 with TRBJ2-3; TCRdb's D gene call, TRBD1, goes unchecked for lack of DNA. There are 16 residues in the CDR3. CDR3 sequence: CASSFLSGASTDTQYF.

The J gene is TRBJ2-1, the V gene TRBV27; TCRdb proposes TRBD1, but this gene call is untestable without DNA. The length of the CDR3 is 15 residues. Germline V gives CDR1 MNHEY, CDR2 SMNVEV (reference sequence). The CDR3 spells CASSRPGTGDNEQFF.

The chain combines TRBV15 with TRBJ2-1; the TCRdb D gene call, TRBD2, has no DNA to confirm it. CDR3 length: 20 amino acids. Germline loops: CDR1 LNHNV, CDR2 YYDKDF (reference sequence). CDR3 region: CATSRVRRASGKVAHNEQFF.

The genes are TRBV7-9 and TRBJ2-7; TCRdb's D call of TRBD1 is untestable without DNA. The CDR3 contains 14 residues. Germline assignment: CDR1 SEHNR and CDR2 FQNEAQ (reference sequence). CDR3 sequence: CASSLGVTPNEQYF.

The rearrangement links TRBV5-1 to TRBJ1-2; TCRdb indicates TRBD1, and absent DNA this call remains unverified. The CDR3 is 14 residues long. CDR1 and CDR2 (germline): SGHRS, YFSETQ. The CDR3 loop reads CASSLRQQSYGYTF.

The rearrangement uses TRBV28 and TRBJ1-1; TCRdb's D call, TRBD1, is unchecked because there is no DNA. The CDR3 sequence is 17 residues long. Germline lookup yields CDR1 MDHEN and CDR2 SYDVKM. CDR3 amino acids: CASSLTRDRGLNTEAFF.

The V gene is TRBV2, the J gene TRBJ1-1. The germline V gene encodes CDR1 SNHLY and CDR2 FYNNEI. The CDR3 has 14 amino acids. CDR3 protein: CASTTEQLNTEAFF.

V usage is TRBV7-2 and J usage is TRBJ1-2; TCRdb's D gene call, TRBD1, goes unchecked for lack of DNA. This CDR3 contains 12 residues. Germline-derived CDR1 and CDR2 are SGHTA and FQGNSA. CDR3 protein: CASSTTGAGYTF.

The chain has TRBV6-5 and TRBJ2-2; TCRdb gives TRBD2 as the D gene, but with no DNA this cannot be confirmed. The CDR3 consists of 17 residues. The germline V gene encodes CDR1 MNHEY and CDR2 SVGAGI. CDR3: CASSYPTSGVNTGELFF.

V and J are TRBV12-3 or TRBV12-4 and TRBJ1-2; lacking DNA, the TRBD1 call made by TCRdb goes unchecked. The CDR3 is made up of 16 amino acids. The CDR3 loop reads CASSSSPPRGGYGYTF.

V gene TRBV28 combines with J gene TRBJ2-7. The CDR3 sequence is 14 residues long. The V gene's germline CDR1 is MDHEN and CDR2 SYDVKM. The CDR3: CASSLQGTRYEQYF.

The J gene is TRBJ1-2, the V gene TRBV28; TCRdb outputs TRBD1, but without DNA this stays unchecked. From germline, CDR1 is MDHEN and CDR2 SYDVKM. The CDR3 extends over 16 amino acids. CDR3 region: CASSSVAQGARNGYTF.

The chain combines TRBV24-1 with TRBJ2-1; the D call of TRBD2 rests on TCRdb alone, since no DNA is present to check it. The germline gives CDR1 KGHDR, CDR2 SFDVKD. There are 16 residues in the CDR3. This CDR3 is CATSDLSPAGYNEQFF.

This rearrangement joins TRBV6-1 to TRBJ1-1; TCRdb calls TRBD1, which cannot be checked without DNA. This CDR3 spans 15 amino acids. Per germline, CDR1 MNHNS and CDR2 SASEGT. The CDR3 loop is CASSWTGGRNTEAFF.

The rearrangement links TRBV20-1 to TRBJ2-6. Germline CDR1 reads DFQATT; CDR2 reads SNEGSKA (reference sequence). The CDR3 loop spans 13 amino acids. The CDR3 protein is CSASVAGANVLTF.

This chain links TRBV3-1 with TRBJ1-2; TCRdb picks TRBD1, but there is no DNA to check that call. The V gene's germline CDR1 is LGHDT and CDR2 YNNKEL (reference sequence). There are 14 residues in the CDR3. The CDR3 loop reads CASSETGFNYGYTF.

The gene calls are TRBV27 and TRBJ2-5; no DNA is available, so the TRBD2 call from TCRdb remains unchecked. There are 15 residues in the CDR3. From germline, CDR1 is MNHEY and CDR2 SMNVEV (reference sequence). CDR3 sequence: CASSPSSGVIETQYF.

The CDR3 spells CASLRVDRIGTEAFF. The chain uses TRBV7-9 and TRBJ1-1; the D call from TCRdb, TRBD1, cannot be confirmed without DNA. Germline V gene sequence: CDR1 SEHNR, CDR2 FQNEAQ (reference sequence). CDR3 length equals 15 residues.

This chain uses TRBV24-1 with TRBJ2-1; TCRdb picks TRBD2, but there is no DNA to check that call. The CDR3 has 17 amino acids. Germline values: CDR1 KGHDR, CDR2 SFDVKD. This CDR3 is CATSDPPGTSGTNEQFF.